This TCR beta chain stems from a study of blood T cells in healthy people across ages. Donation came from healthy Caucasian individuals in Russia who were aged 6 to 90. From germline, CDR1 is MNHEY and CDR2 SVGAGI. V was shortened by 5 bases and J by 10 bases, with 14 bases between the two germline ends. The CDR3 consists of 12 residues. Primers used in a second PCR of roughly 6 to 11 cycles were a sample-barcoded 5' primer and a J-beta primer mix. Every single cDNA molecule received a tag from a template-switch adaptor with 12 random nucleotides. TCRdb recomputed calls from the 5' RACE reads with MiXCR, one row per CDR3 protein. Of about 580,000 distinct CDR3 sequences detected, more than 45% appear once; the ten largest clones hold approximately 23%.

This chain connects TRBV6-5 to TRBJ1-1; D is unresolved. The origin of this receptor is an elderly man in good health. Sequenced: blood. CDR3 protein: CASSPGPSLAFF. The CDR3 region has the DNA TGTGCCAGCAGTCCCGGGCCGTCCCTAGCTTTCTTT.